The subject of this entry is one T cell receptor (beta chain). The antigen is unknown. The sample originates from a study of T cell responses to AZD1222 COVID-19 vaccine. As for the study in general: Second-dose timings of about 4 or about 12 weeks were pooled.

Study results and caveats: Close to half of spike-specific TCRs reportedly recognize unmutated variant regions. The breadth and depth of Spike-specific TCRs increased once two AZD1222 doses had been given. Clonal diversity may have been underestimated in mostly white British donors.

Profiling relied on immunoSEQ multiplex PCR, and the TCRdb table lists in-frame clones only, not all of them. The sample includes about 120,000 clones, more than 70% of them seen just once. This clonotype was obtained from an adult in good health. The source was peripheral blood, collected on day 0 of AZD1222 vaccination.

CDR3 loop: CASSSPGQGFADTQYF. CDR3 sequence (DNA): TGTGCCAGCAGCTCTCCGGGACAGGGCTTCGCAGATACGCAGTATTTT. J is TRBJ2-3 and V is TRBV7-6; 9 bases match TRBD1. The CDR3 is 16 residues long. With 4 bases clipped from V and 4 bases from J, the junction kept 9 bases outside the gene matches. Germline lookup yields CDR1 SGHVS and CDR2 FNYEAQ.